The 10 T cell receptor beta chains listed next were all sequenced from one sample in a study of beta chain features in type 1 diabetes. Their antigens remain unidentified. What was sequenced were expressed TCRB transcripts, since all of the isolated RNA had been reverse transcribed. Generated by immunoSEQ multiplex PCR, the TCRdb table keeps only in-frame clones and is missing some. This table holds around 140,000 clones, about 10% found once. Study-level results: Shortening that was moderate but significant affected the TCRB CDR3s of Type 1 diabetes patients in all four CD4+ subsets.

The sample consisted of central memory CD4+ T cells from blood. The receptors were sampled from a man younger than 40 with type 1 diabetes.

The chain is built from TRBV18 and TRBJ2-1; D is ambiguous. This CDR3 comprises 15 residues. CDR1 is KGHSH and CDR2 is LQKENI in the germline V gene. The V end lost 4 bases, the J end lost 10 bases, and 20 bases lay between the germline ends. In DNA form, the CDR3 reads TGTGCCAGCTCACTAGCCCGGGTCCCCTCGGAGGAGCAGTTCTTC. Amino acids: CASSLARVPSEEQFF.

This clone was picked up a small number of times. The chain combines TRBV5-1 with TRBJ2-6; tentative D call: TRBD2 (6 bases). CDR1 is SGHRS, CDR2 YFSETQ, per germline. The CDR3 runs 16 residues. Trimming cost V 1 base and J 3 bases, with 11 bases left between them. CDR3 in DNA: TGCGCCAGCAGCTTGAAGGAGGGTGATGGGGCCAACGTCCTGACTTTC. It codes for CASSLKEGDGANVLTF.

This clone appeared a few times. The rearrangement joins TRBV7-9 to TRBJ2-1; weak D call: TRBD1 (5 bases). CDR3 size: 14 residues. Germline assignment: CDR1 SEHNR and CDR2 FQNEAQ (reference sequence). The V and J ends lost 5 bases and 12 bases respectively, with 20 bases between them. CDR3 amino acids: CASSRAQGWYGQFF. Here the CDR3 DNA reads TGTGCCAGCAGCCGCGCGCAGGGATGGTACGGGCAGTTCTTC. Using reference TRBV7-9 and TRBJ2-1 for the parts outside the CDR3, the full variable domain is DTGVSQNPRHKITKRGQNVTFRCDPISEHNRLYWYRQTLGQGPEFLTYFQNEAQLEKSRLLSDRFSAERPKGSFSTLEIQRTEQGDSAMYLCASSRAQGWYGQFFGPGTRLTVL.

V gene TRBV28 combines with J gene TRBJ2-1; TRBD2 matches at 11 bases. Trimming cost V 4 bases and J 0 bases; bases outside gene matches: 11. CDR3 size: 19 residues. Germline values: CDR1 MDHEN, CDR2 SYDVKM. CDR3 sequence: CASSSFGLAGPSSYNEQFF. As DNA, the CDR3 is TGTGCCAGCAGTTCCTTTGGACTAGCGGGCCCGAGCTCCTACAATGAGCAGTTCTTC.

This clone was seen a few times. Here the CDR3 reads CASSLDPEAYEQYF. CDR3 coding DNA: TGTGCCAGCAGCTTAGATCCAGAGGCCTACGAGCAGTACTTC. V gene TRBV11-2 combines with J gene TRBJ2-7; D gene unclear. The CDR3 is made up of 14 amino acids. V was clipped by 0 bases and J by 2 bases, with 8 bases between them. The germline CDR1 and CDR2 sequences are SGHAT and FQNNGV.

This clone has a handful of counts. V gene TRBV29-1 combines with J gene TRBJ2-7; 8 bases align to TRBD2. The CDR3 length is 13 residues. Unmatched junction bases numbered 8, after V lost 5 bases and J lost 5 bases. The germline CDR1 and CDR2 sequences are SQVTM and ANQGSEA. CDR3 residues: CSVSSGPEDEQYF. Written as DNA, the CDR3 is TGCAGCGTTTCTAGCGGGCCTGAGGACGAGCAGTACTTC.

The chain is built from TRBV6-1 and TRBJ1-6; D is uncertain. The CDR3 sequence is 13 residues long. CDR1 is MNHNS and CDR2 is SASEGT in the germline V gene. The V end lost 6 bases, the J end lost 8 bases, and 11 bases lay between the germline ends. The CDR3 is CASRPESYSPLHF. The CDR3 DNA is TGTGCCAGCAGACCGGAGAGTTATTCACCCCTCCACTTT.

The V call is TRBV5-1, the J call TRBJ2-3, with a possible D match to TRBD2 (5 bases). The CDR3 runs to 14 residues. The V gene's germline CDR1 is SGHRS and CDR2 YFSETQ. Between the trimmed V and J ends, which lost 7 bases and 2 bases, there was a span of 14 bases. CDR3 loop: CASGEYGDTDTQYF. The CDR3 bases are TGCGCCAGCGGGGAGTACGGGGACACAGATACGCAGTATTTT. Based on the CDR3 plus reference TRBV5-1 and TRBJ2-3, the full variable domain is KAGVTQTPRYLIKTRGQQVTLSCSPISGHRSVSWYQQTPGQGLQFLFEYFSETQRNKGNFPGRFSGRQFSNSRSEMNVSTLELGDSALYLCASGEYGDTDTQYFGPGTRLTVL.

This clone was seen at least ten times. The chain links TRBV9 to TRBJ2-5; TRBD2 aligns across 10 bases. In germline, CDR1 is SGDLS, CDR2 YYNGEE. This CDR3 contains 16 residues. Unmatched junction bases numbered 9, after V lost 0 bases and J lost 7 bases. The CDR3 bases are TGTGCCAGCAGCGTAGACGCTAGCGGGGGCCCCGGGACCCAGTACTTC. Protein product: CASSVDASGGPGTQYF.

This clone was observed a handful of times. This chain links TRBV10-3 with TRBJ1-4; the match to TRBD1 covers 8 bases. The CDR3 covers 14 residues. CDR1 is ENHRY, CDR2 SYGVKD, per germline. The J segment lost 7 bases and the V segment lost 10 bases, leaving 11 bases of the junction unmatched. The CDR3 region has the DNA TGTGCCACCTCCTATACAGGGGGGAGTGAAAAACTGTTTTTT. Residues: CATSYTGGSEKLFF.